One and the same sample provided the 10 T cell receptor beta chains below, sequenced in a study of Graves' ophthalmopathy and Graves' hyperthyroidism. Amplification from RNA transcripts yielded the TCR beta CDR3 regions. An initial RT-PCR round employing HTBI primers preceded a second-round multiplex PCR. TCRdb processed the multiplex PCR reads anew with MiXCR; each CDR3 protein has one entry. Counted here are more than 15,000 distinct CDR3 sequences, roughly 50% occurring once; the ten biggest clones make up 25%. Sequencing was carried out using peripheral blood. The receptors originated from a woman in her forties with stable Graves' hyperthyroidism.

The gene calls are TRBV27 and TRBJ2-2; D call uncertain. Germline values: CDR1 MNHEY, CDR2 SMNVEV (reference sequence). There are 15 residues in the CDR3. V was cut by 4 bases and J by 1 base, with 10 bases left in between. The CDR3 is CASSSSTGNTGELFF. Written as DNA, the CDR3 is TGTGCCAGCAGTTCCTCGACGGGGAACACCGGGGAGCTGTTTTTT.

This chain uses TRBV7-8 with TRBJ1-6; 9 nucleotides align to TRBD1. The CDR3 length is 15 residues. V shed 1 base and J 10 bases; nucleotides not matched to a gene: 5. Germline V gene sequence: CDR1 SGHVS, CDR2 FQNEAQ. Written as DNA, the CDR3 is TGTGCCAGCAGCTTAGTAGTGACAGGGGGATCACCCCTCCACTTT. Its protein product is CASSLVVTGGSPLHF.

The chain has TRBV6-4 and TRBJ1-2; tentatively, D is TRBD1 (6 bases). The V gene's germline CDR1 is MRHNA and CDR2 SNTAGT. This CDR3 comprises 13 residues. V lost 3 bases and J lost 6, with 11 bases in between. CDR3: CASSDGRGHGYTF. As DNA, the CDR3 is TGTGCCAGCAGTGATGGCCGGGGGCATGGCTACACCTTC.

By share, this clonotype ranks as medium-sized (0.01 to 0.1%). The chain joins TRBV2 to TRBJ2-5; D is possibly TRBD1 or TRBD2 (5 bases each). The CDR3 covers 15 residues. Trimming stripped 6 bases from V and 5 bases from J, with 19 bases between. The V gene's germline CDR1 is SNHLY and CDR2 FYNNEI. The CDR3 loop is CASSLTLGERETQYF. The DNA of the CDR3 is TGTGCCAGCAGCCTTACTTTGGGGGAGCGTGAGACCCAGTACTTC. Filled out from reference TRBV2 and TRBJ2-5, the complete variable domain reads EPEVTQTPSHQVTQMGQEVILRCVPISNHLYFYWYRQILGQKVEFLVSFYNNEISEKSEIFDDQFSVERPDGSNFTLKIRSTKLEDSAMYFCASSLTLGERETQYFGPGTRLLVL.

CDR3 bases: TGTGCCAGCAGCTTGGAACCCAGGGGGAATGAGCAGTTCTTC. This sequence encodes CASSLEPRGNEQFF. This chain connects TRBV5-4 to TRBJ2-1; TRBD1 aligns across 7 bases. The V gene end was trimmed by 0 bases and the J gene end by 7 bases; junction bases not matched to a gene: 4. CDR3 length: 14 amino acids. CDR1 and CDR2 (germline): SGHNT, YYREEE (reference sequence).

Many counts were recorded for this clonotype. The CDR3 region is CSAGTSLVEETQYF. In DNA, the CDR3 is TGCAGTGCCGGGACTAGTTTGGTGGAAGAGACCCAGTACTTC. The rearrangement joins TRBV20-1 to TRBJ2-5; 8 bases match TRBD2. The CDR3 contains 14 residues. J lost 3 bases, V lost 6 bases, and 9 bases had no gene match. Looked up from germline, CDR1 is DFQATT and CDR2 is SNEGSKA (reference sequence).

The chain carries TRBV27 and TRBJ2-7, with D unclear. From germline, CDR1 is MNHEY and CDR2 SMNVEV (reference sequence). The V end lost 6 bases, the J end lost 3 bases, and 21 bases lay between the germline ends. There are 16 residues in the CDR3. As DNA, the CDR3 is TGTGCCAGCAGACCCCGCAACTCAATATTGGTCTACGAGCAGTACTTC. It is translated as CASRPRNSILVYEQYF.

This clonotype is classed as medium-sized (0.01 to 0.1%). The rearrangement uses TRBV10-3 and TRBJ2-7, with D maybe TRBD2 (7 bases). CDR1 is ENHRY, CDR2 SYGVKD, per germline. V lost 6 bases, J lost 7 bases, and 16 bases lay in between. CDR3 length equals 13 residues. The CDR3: CAIREAGAREQYF. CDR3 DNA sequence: TGTGCCATCAGAGAGGCGGGGGCGAGGGAGCAGTACTTC.

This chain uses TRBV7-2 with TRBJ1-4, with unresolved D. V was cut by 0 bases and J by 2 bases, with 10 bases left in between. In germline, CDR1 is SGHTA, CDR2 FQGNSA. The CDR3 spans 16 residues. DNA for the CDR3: TGTGCCAGCAGCTTAGCCCTAGCGGGGACTAATGAAAAACTGTTTTTT. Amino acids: CASSLALAGTNEKLFF.

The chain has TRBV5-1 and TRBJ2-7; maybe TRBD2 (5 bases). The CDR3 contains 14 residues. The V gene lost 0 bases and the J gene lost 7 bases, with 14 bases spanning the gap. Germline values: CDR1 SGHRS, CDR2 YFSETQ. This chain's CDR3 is CASSLGAPSGEQYF. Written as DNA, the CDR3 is TGCGCCAGCAGCTTGGGAGCGCCCTCGGGGGAGCAGTACTTC.